This is a list of T cell receptor beta chains from one sample in a study of breast tumors, draining lymph nodes, adjacent tissues. TCRdb ran MiXCR on the multiplex PCR reads and lists one entry per CDR3 protein. The sample yields more than 20,000 distinct CDR3 sequences, roughly a quarter seen once. Sample: breast tumor tissue. Every receptor here comes from a female donor with breast cancer. Some clones in this sample may be carry-over from other donors' samples. Both conserved end residues are part of each CDR3. The D gene is left open where the match is weak. Expanded clones are given a class, and other clones once, few, many or no size at all.

J gene | clone size | D gene | V gene | CDR3 DNA | CDR3 protein
TRBJ1-6 | once | NA | TRBV20-1 | TGCAGTGCTTCGGGGGATTCACCCCTCCACTTT | CSASGDSPLHF
TRBJ1-2 | many | NA | TRBV7-9 | TGTGCCAGCAGCTTTGGTAGACCCGGGACGGACTGGGGTGGCTACACCTTC | CASSFGRPGTDWGGYTF
TRBJ2-1 | many | TRBD2 | TRBV11-3 | TGTGCCAGCAGCTTAATAGCGGGAGGGCTGGGTGAGCAGTTCTTC | CASSLIAGGLGEQFF
TRBJ2-3 | NA | TRBD2 | TRBV28 | TGTGCCAGCGGGTCCAGCGGGAGCCGAGATACGCAGTATTTT | CASGSSGSRDTQYF
TRBJ2-1 | NA | TRBD1 | TRBV19 | TGTGCCAGTAGTATTGTGCAGGGGGCGTTGAATGAGCAGTTCTTC | CASSIVQGALNEQFF
TRBJ2-1 | many | TRBD2 | TRBV29-1 | TGCAGCGTTGTTCCAGCGGGAGATCGCAATGAGCAGTTCTTC | CSVVPAGDRNEQFF
TRBJ1-2 | many | NA | TRBV2 | TGTGCCAGCAGTGATTCGGGGCCGCAGAGTGATAACTATGGCTACACCTTC | CASSDSGPQSDNYGYTF
TRBJ1-6 | many | TRBD1 | TRBV6-1 | TGTGCCAGCAGTGAAAGACAGGGTTGGAATTCACCCCTCCACTTT | CASSERQGWNSPLHF
TRBJ2-1 | many | TRBD2 | TRBV5-1 | TGCGCCAGCGTTTCTTGGGCTAGCGGAGAAGGTGAGCAGTTCTTC | CASVSWASGEGEQFF
TRBJ1-2 | many | NA | TRBV15 | TGTGCCACCAGCAGAGATCAACAGCCCTACACCTTC | CATSRDQQPYTF